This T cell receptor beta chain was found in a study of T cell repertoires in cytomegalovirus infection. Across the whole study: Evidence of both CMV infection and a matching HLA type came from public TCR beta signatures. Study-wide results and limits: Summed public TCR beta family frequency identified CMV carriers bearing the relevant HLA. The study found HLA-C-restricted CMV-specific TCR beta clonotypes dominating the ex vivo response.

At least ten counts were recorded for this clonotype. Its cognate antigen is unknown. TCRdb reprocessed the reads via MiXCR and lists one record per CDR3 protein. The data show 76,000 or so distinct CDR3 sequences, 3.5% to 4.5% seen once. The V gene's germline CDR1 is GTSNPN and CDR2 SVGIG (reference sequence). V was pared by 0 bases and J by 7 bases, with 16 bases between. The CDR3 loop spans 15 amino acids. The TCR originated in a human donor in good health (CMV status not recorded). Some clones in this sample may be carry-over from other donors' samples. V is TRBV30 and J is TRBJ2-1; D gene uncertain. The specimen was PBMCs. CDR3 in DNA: TGTGCCTGGAGTGTACTTGGACGGAGTGGGAATGAGCAGTTCTTC. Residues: CAWSVLGRSGNEQFF.